The present TCR beta chain was sequenced within a study of blood T cell repertoires in COVID-19. About the research overall: Samples came from the United States, Italy and Spain, spanning acute and convalescent COVID-19. PBMCs, B-cell-depleted T cells, or T cells provided the cDNA or gDNA that made up the material.

In the authors' workflow: Cell counts per sample came from amplifying reference gene primers. The repertoire was sequenced with immunoSEQ multiplex PCR; TCRdb's copy has only in-frame clones and lacks some. V, J and clone size were drawn from that table, and D and trimming were deduced from the DNA. The sample comprises around 250,000 clones, approximately 90% of which are singletons, and about 3.5% rests with the top ten. This CDR3 has 16 residues. Germline CDR1 and CDR2: LGHDT and YNNKEL (reference sequence). V gave up 1 base and J gave up 2 bases; unmatched junction bases: 3. The receptor comes from a man between 18 and 35 years old with active or convalescent COVID-19. Sequenced sample: peripheral blood. The chain employs TRBV3-1 (or the pseudogene TRBV3-2) and TRBJ2-3; 10 bases line up with TRBD2. CDR3 loop: CASSQGTSGLTDTQYF. CDR3 in DNA: TGTGCCAGCAGCCAAGGGACTAGCGGACTCACAGATACGCAGTATTTT.